This TCR beta chain appears in the sequencing data of a study of blood T cells in healthy people across ages. Findings and caveats of the study: In the absence of known donor CMV status, changes in expanded clonotypes were possibly confounded. Naive T cell percentage showed a strong correlation with the diversity of TCR beta.

In regard to this clonotype: What it recognizes is unknown. At one end the junction does not follow the germline gene, possibly because of a read error.

A second PCR, run for about 7 to 11 cycles, used a sample-barcoded 5' primer plus a J-beta primer mix. TCRdb re-derived calls from the 5' RACE reads in MiXCR, one entry per CDR3 protein. This table has hundreds of thousands of distinct CDR3 sequences, roughly three fifths appearing once. There are 14 residues in the CDR3. CDR1 is MNHEY, CDR2 SVGAGI, per germline. The chain is built from TRBV6-5 and TRBJ2-1, with 8 positions matching TRBD1. This TCR was sampled from a man aged 40-55 years in good health. Source material: blood. As DNA, the CDR3 is TGTGCCAGCACCCAGGGGGCCTCCTACAATGAGCGGTTCTTC. This codes for CASTQGASYNERFF.